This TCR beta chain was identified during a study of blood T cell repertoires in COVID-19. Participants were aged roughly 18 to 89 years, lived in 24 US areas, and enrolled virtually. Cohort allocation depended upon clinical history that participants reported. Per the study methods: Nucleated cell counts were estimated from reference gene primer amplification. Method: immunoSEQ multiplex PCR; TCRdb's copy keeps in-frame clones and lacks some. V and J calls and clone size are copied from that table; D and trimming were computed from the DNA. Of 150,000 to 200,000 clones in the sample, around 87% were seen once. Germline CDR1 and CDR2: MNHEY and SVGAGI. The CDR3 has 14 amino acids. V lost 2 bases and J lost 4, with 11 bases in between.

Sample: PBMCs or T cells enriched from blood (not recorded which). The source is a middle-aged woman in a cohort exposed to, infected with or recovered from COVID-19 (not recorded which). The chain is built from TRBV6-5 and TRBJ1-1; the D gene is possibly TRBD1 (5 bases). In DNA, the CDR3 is TGTGCCAGCAGTTACCGCGGGGGAGGCACTGAAGCTTTCTTT. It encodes CASSYRGGGTEAFF.